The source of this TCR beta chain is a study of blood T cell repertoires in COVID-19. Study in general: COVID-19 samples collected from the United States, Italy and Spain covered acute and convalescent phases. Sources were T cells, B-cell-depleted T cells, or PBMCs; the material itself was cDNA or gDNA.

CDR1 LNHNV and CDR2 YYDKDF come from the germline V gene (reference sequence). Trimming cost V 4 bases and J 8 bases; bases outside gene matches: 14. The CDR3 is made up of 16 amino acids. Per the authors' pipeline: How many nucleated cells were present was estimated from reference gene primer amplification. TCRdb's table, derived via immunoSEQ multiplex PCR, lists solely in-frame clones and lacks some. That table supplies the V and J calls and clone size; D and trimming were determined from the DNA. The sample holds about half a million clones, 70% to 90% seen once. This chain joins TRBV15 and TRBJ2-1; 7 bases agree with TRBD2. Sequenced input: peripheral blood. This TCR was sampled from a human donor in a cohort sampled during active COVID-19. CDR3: CATSNFGSGKSYEQFF. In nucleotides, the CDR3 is TGTGCCACCAGCAATTTTGGCAGCGGGAAATCTTATGAGCAGTTCTTC.